Below, 7 T cell receptor beta chains from the same sample are listed, as sequenced in a study of STAT5B mutations in CD4+ large granular lymphocyte leukemia. Profiling relied on immunoSEQ multiplex PCR, and the TCRdb table lists in-frame clones only, not all of them. The sample lists approximately 40,000 clones; roughly 84% were seen once. Sequences were obtained from CD4+ T cells from blood buffy coats. The receptors stem from a human donor in good health.

This clone turned up a few times. The chain has TRBV7-3 and TRBJ1-5, with unresolved D. Germline V gives CDR1 SGHTA, CDR2 FQGTGA. The length of the CDR3 is 13 residues. The V end was cut by 0 bases, the J end by 7 bases, with 7 bases between. Written as DNA, the CDR3 is TGTGCCAGCAGCTTAACGGTTTTGCAGCCCCAGCATTTT. Protein product: CASSLTVLQPQHF. The full variable domain, in which reference TRBV7-3 and TRBJ1-5 provide the parts outside the CDR3, is GAGVSQTPSNKVTEKGKYVELRCDPISGHTALYWYRQSLGQGPEFLIYFQGTGAADDSGLPNDRFFAVRPEGSVSTLKIQRTERGDSAVYLCASSLTVLQPQHFGDGTRLSIL.

V is TRBV5-4 and J is TRBJ1-3; no clear D gene. Germline values: CDR1 SGHNT, CDR2 YYREEE (reference sequence). This CDR3 has 15 residues. V lost 4 bases and J lost 3, with 14 bases in between. The CDR3 sequence is CASSPSGGVGNTIYF. In nucleotides, the CDR3 is TGTGCCAGCAGCCCCTCCGGCGGAGTTGGAAACACCATATATTTT. The entire variable domain, with the rest obtained from reference TRBV5-4 and TRBJ1-3, is as follows: ETGVTQSPTHLIKTRGQQVTLRCSSQSGHNTVSWYQQALGQGPQFIFQYYREEENGRGNFPPRFSGLQFPNYSSELNVNALELDDSALYLCASSPSGGVGNTIYFGEGSWLTVV.

This chain uses TRBV9 with TRBJ1-6; D might be TRBD1 (5 bases). V lost 4 bases and J 3 bases, leaving 14 bases between the germline ends. CDR3 length: 16 amino acids. The germline gives CDR1 SGDLS, CDR2 YYNGEE. CDR3 in amino acids: CASSPSGDLYNSPLHF. The CDR3 DNA reads as TGTGCCAGCAGCCCCTCGGGGGACCTCTATAATTCACCCCTCCACTTT. The variable domain in full, with the rest retrieved from reference TRBV9 and TRBJ1-6, is DSGVTQTPKHLITATGQRVTLRCSPRSGDLSVYWYQQSLDQGLQFLIQYYNGEERAKGNILERFSAQQFPDLHSELNLSSLELGDSALYFCASSPSGDLYNSPLHFGNGTRLTVT.

This rearrangement joins TRBV6-1 to TRBJ2-7; a possible D gene is TRBD2 (6 bases). V was pared by 11 bases and J by 5 bases, with 19 bases between. This CDR3 region has 13 residues. Germline assignment: CDR1 MNHNS and CDR2 SASEGT. DNA of the CDR3: TGTGCCGCTGAGGGAGGACTGCTCGACGAGCAGTACTTC. This sequence encodes CAAEGGLLDEQYF.

The V call is TRBV28, the J call TRBJ1-2; 7 bases map to TRBD1. The CDR3 consists of 13 residues. Germline V gives CDR1 MDHEN, CDR2 SYDVKM. After removal of 6 bases from V and 8 bases from J, the junction contained 9 bases not matched to a gene. The DNA of the CDR3 is TGTGCCAGCAGCCTACAGGGGTCCCTAGGCTACACCTTC. This sequence encodes CASSLQGSLGYTF.

The V and J genes are TRBV9 and TRBJ1-5, with D tentatively TRBD1 (5 bases). CDR3 length: 13 residues. V lost 0 bases and J 6 bases, leaving 7 bases between the germline ends. In germline, CDR1 is SGDLS, CDR2 YYNGEE. The DNA of the CDR3 is TGTGCCAGCAGCGTAGACGGGACTCAGCCCCAGCATTTT. Translating gives CASSVDGTQPQHF. The full variable domain, in which reference TRBV9 and TRBJ1-5 provide the parts outside the CDR3, is DSGVTQTPKHLITATGQRVTLRCSPRSGDLSVYWYQQSLDQGLQFLIQYYNGEERAKGNILERFSAQQFPDLHSELNLSSLELGDSALYFCASSVDGTQPQHFGDGTRLSIL.

The V gene is TRBV5-6, the J gene TRBJ2-3, with 7 bases identical to TRBD1. The germline CDR1 and CDR2 sequences are SGHDT and YYEEEE. This CDR3 comprises 15 residues. V shed 4 bases and J 3 bases; nucleotides not matched to a gene: 8. The DNA of the CDR3 is TGTGCCAGCAGCCTACAGGGGCGTTCGACAGATACGCAGTATTTT. Residues: CASSLQGRSTDTQYF.